The TCR beta chain under discussion was sequenced for a study of control samples from healthy donors and cancer patients. TCRdb keeps only in-frame clones here, not all; method: immunoSEQ multiplex PCR. The table records 150,000 to 200,000 clones, 75% to 95% of them present only once. In germline, CDR1 is MNHEY, CDR2 SMNVEV (reference sequence). V lost 2 bases, J lost 0 bases, and 7 bases lay in between. The CDR3 runs 14 residues. Sequenced: blood. This clonotype was sampled from a woman in her 30s in good health. The gene calls are TRBV27 and TRBJ1-1; D is uncertain. The CDR3, as DNA: TGTGCCAGCAGTTTAGCCGGACTGAACACTGAAGCTTTCTTT. Translation: CASSLAGLNTEAFF.